The rows below give T cell receptor beta chains drawn from one sample of a study of PD-1 blockade in classical Hodgkin lymphoma. Clones were sequenced by immunoSEQ multiplex PCR, and TCRdb holds only the in-frame ones, with some missing. The sample includes over 20,000 clones, more than 75% of them seen just once. The sequenced sample was peripheral blood mononuclear cells (PBMCs), obtained before the fourth cycle of nivolumab. The receptors were gathered from a human donor with classical Hodgkin lymphoma. Both conserved end residues are part of each CDR3. D genes are given only for firm matches. Clone size is not always given. Where it is, it says once, few, many or a class for expanded clones.

clone_size	v_call	j_call	d_call	cdr3_nt	cdr3_aa
-	TRBV2	TRBJ2-7	-	TGTGCCAGCAGTGACGCCCAGCTCTACGAGCAGTACTTC	CASSDAQLYEQYF
-	TRBV27	TRBJ2-7	-	TGTGCCAGCAGTTACAGGAAACTGGGCCACGAGCAGTACTTC	CASSYRKLGHEQYF
-	TRBV6-1	TRBJ2-7	TRBD2	TGTGCCAGCAGTGAAGCGGGGTGGGTTCAGCTGCGGGAGGTGGGCGACGAGCAGTACTTC	CASSEAGWVQLREVGDEQYF
-	TRBV15	TRBJ1-5	-	TGTGCCACCAGCAGTGCAGGAGCAAGCAATCAGCCCCAGCATTTT	CATSSAGASNQPQHF
-	TRBV19	TRBJ1-1	-	TGTGCCACCCGACAGTTTGAAGCTTTCTTT	CATRQFEAFF
-	TRBV7-8	TRBJ1-5	-	TGTGCCAGCAGCATCAGGGACACAGGGAAGAATCAGCCCCAGCATTTT	CASSIRDTGKNQPQHF
-	TRBV6-1	TRBJ2-1	-	TGTGCCAGCAGGGGCATCCAGGTGAATGAGCAGTTCTTC	CASRGIQVNEQFF
-	TRBV29-1	TRBJ2-7	-	TGCAGCGTTGAAGCCGGGGTCGGCTACGAGCAGTACTTC	CSVEAGVGYEQYF
-	TRBV4-1	TRBJ2-5	-	TGCGCCAGCAGCCAGGGAACCTTGAAAGAGACCCAGTACTTC	CASSQGTLKETQYF
-	TRBV5-7	TRBJ1-2	-	TGTGCCAGCAGCGGGGGGGGTGACTATGGCTACACCTTC	CASSGGGDYGYTF
-	TRBV7-9	TRBJ2-7	-	TGTGCCAGCAGCCCGCGACGGGCCTTACCTCCCTACGAGCAGTACTTC	CASSPRRALPPYEQYF
-	TRBV5-6	TRBJ2-7	-	TGTGCCAGCAGCTTGGTAGTGACAGGCTACTACGAGCAGTACTTC	CASSLVVTGYYEQYF
-	TRBV7-2	TRBJ1-1	TRBD1	TGTGCCAGCAGCCTCAGGGGGAGGGACACTGAAGCTTTCTTT	CASSLRGRDTEAFF
-	TRBV23-1	TRBJ2-3	-	TGCGCCAGCAGTCAAGACCCCAAGGACAGCACAGATACGCAGTATTTT	CASSQDPKDSTDTQYF
-	TRBV6-5	TRBJ2-5	TRBD2	TGTGCCAGCAGCATCGGACTAGCGGGGCGGGAGACCCAGTACTTC	CASSIGLAGRETQYF
-	TRBV5-8	TRBJ1-2	-	TGTGCCAGCAGCTTGGGAGGGGGTAGCTATGGCTACACCTTC	CASSLGGGSYGYTF
-	TRBV4-1	TRBJ2-7	-	TGCGCCAGCAGCCCAGACCAGGCCCACTACGAGCAGTACTTC	CASSPDQAHYEQYF
-	TRBV2	TRBJ2-7	-	TGTGCCAGCAGTTTCTCGGGGGAGCAGTACTTC	CASSFSGEQYF
-	TRBV30	TRBJ1-1	-	TGTGCCTGGAGTGGGGGAATTTTTGAAGCTTTCTTT	CAWSGGIFEAFF
-	TRBV5-1	TRBJ2-2	-	TGCGCCAGCAGCTTGGACGCTCCCCCCAACGGGGAGCTGTTTTTT	CASSLDAPPNGELFF
-	TRBV10-2	TRBJ1-1	TRBD1	TGCGCCAGCAGTGAGACAGGGGATGGGAACACTGAAGCTTTCTTT	CASSETGDGNTEAFF
-	TRBV6-5	TRBJ2-1	-	TGTGCCAGCAGTTTGTTAGGGGACAATGAGCAGTTCTTC	CASSLLGDNEQFF
-	TRBV28	TRBJ2-4	TRBD1	TGTGCCAGCACCCCTCCGACAGGGTCCAAAAACATTCAGTACTTC	CASTPPTGSKNIQYF
few	TRBV5-4	TRBJ1-1	-	TGTGCCAGCAGCCCCGGGACGCGGAACACTGAAGCTTTCTTT	CASSPGTRNTEAFF
-	TRBV7-8	TRBJ2-5	-	TGTGCCAGCAGCTTTGGCACAATACAAGAGACCCAGTACTTC	CASSFGTIQETQYF
-	TRBV21-1	TRBJ2-3	-	TGTGCCAGCAGCAAAGTGGGGGTCCCTAACACAGATACGCAGTATTTT	CASSKVGVPNTDTQYF
-	TRBV11-2	TRBJ2-5	TRBD1	TGTGCCAGCAGTTTAGCCCCAACAGGGGGCCTAAAGACCCAGTACTTC	CASSLAPTGGLKTQYF
-	TRBV7-7	TRBJ2-1	-	TGTGCCAGCAGCTTATCTGCCTACAATGAGCAGTTCTTC	CASSLSAYNEQFF
-	TRBV4-1	TRBJ1-1	-	TGCGCCTTCGCCCAGTCCTACACTGAAGCTTTCTTT	CAFAQSYTEAFF
-	TRBV5-1	TRBJ2-7	TRBD1	TGCGCCAGCAGCCTCCGGGACAGCTACGAGCAGTACTTC	CASSLRDSYEQYF
once	TRBV15	TRBJ1-5	TRBD1	TGTGCCACCAGCAGAGAGTACGGACAGGGTAGCAATCAGCCCCAGCATTTT	CATSREYGQGSNQPQHF
-	TRBV5-1	TRBJ2-1	-	TGCGCCAGCAGCCGACAGGTACGCTCCTACAATGAGCAGTTCTTC	CASSRQVRSYNEQFF
-	TRBV6-1	TRBJ1-5	-	TGTGCCAGCTTATGGACAGCTGATAGCAATCAGCCCCAGCATTTT	CASLWTADSNQPQHF
-	TRBV7-9	TRBJ2-1	TRBD2	TGTGCCAGCACCTTTAGCGGGGGGGCGTGGGAGCAGTTCTTC	CASTFSGGAWEQFF
once	TRBV10-1	TRBJ1-2	-	TGCGCCAGCACTAACAGGGCTCATGGCTACACCTTC	CASTNRAHGYTF
-	TRBV11-2	TRBJ2-5	TRBD2	TGTGCCAGCAGCTTAGGAGCTAGCGGGGGACAACAAGAGACCCAGTACTTC	CASSLGASGGQQETQYF
once	TRBV6-5	TRBJ2-5	-	TGTGCCAGCAGTAAACGTGTTCAAGAGACCCAGTACTTC	CASSKRVQETQYF
-	TRBV6-5	TRBJ2-1	TRBD2	TGTGCCAGCAGTTACGTACTAGCGGGATACAATGAGCAGTTCTTC	CASSYVLAGYNEQFF
-	TRBV7-6	TRBJ2-2	TRBD2	TGTGCCAGCGAAAATCGGATAGCGGGGGGAAAAACCGGGGAACTGTTTTTT	CASENRIAGGKTGELFF
-	TRBV5-1	TRBJ2-3	TRBD2	TGCGCCAGCAGCTTGGGAGGGACTAGCGGGAGTTGGACAGATACGCAGTATTTT	CASSLGGTSGSWTDTQYF
-	TRBV6-6	TRBJ2-2	TRBD1	TGTGCCAGCAGGGACAGGGGCACCACCGGGGAGCTGTTTTTT	CASRDRGTTGELFF
-	TRBV10-3	TRBJ2-7	-	TGTGCCATCAGTCCAGGTGACTACGAGCAGTACTTC	CAISPGDYEQYF
-	TRBV30	TRBJ2-5	TRBD2	TGTGCCTGGAGTTGGGGGGGAGAGACCCAGTACTTC	CAWSWGGETQYF
once	TRBV28	TRBJ2-7	TRBD2	TGTGCCAGCAGCCTTCTAGCGGGCATACCCTACGAGCAGTACTTC	CASSLLAGIPYEQYF
-	TRBV9	TRBJ2-6	-	TGTGCCAGCAGCTCCCACTCTGGGGCCAACGTCCTGACTTTC	CASSSHSGANVLTF
-	TRBV5-1	TRBJ2-3	TRBD2	TGCGCCAGCACTACCCTTCCGCCGGGGGGGGGCGTAGATACGCAGTATTTT	CASTTLPPGGGVDTQYF